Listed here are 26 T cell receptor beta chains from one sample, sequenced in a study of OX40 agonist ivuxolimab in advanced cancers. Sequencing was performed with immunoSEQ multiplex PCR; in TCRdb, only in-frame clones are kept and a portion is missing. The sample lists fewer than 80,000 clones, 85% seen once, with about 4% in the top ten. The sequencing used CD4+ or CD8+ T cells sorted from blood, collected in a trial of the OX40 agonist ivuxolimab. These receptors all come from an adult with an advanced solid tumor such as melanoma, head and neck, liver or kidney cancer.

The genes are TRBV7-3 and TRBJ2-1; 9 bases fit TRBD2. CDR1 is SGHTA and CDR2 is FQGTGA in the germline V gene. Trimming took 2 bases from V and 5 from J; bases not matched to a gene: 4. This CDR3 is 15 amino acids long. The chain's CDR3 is CASSLGTSGHNEQFF. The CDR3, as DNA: TGTGCCAGCAGCTTAGGAACTAGCGGGCACAATGAGCAGTTCTTC. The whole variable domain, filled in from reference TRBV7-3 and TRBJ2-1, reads GAGVSQTPSNKVTEKGKYVELRCDPISGHTALYWYRQSLGQGPEFLIYFQGTGAADDSGLPNDRFFAVRPEGSVSTLKIQRTERGDSAVYLCASSLGTSGHNEQFFGPGTRLTVL.

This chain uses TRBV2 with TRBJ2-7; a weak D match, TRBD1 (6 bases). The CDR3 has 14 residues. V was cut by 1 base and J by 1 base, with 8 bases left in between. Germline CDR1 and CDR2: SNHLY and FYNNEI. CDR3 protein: CASSEDRASYEQYF. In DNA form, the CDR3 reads TGTGCCAGCAGTGAAGACAGGGCGTCCTACGAGCAGTACTTC.

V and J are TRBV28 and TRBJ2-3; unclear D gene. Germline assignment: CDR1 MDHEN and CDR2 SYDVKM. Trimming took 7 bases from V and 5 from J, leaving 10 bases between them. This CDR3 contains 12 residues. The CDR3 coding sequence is TGTGCCAGCAATCCGGCGCAAGATACGCAGTATTTT. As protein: CASNPAQDTQYF.

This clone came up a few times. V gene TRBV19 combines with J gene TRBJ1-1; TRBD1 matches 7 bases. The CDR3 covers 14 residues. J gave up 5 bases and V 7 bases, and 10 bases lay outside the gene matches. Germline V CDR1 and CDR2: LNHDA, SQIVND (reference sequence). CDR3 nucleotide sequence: TGTGCCAGTATCTTCGAACAGGGGAGTACTGAAGCTTTCTTT. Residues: CASIFEQGSTEAFF.

The CDR3 is CASSLQGADNSPLHF. Written as DNA, the CDR3 is TGTGCCAGCAGTTTACAGGGGGCTGATAATTCACCCCTCCACTTT. The genes are TRBV5-6 and TRBJ1-6; 9 bases are a match to TRBD1. The V and J ends lost 5 bases and 5 bases, in that order; junction bases with no gene match: 5. The CDR3 runs to 15 residues. Germline CDR1 SGHDT, CDR2 YYEEEE.

Here the CDR3 reads CASSEDGHSGNTIYF. The CDR3 DNA reads TGTGCCAGCAGTGAGGACGGACACTCTGGAAACACCATATATTTT. The chain couples TRBV2 to TRBJ1-3; possible D gene TRBD1, 5 bases. Germline V CDR1 and CDR2: SNHLY, FYNNEI. The CDR3 covers 15 residues. Trimming cost V 3 bases and J 0 bases, with 9 bases left between them.

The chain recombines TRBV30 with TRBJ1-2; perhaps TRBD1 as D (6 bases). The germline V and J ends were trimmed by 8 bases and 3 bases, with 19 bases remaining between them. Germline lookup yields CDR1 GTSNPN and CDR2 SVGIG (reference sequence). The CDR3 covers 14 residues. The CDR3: CAHTNRVPHYGYTF. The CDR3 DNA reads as TGTGCCCACACGAACAGGGTTCCCCACTATGGCTACACCTTC.

The CDR3 loop is CASSGTSEQYF. For the CDR3, the DNA is TGTGCCAGCAGCGGGACATCCGAGCAGTACTTC. The genes are TRBV2 and TRBJ2-7; the D gene is possibly TRBD1 (6 bases). V was shortened by 6 bases and J by 6 bases, with 9 bases between the two germline ends. CDR1 and CDR2 (germline): SNHLY, FYNNEI. The CDR3 covers 11 residues.

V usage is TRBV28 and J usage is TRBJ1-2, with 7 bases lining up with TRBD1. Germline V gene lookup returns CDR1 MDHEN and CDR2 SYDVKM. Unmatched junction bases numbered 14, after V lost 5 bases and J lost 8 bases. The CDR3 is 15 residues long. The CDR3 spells CASSTLSDREKGYTF. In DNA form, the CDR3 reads TGTGCCAGCAGTACTTTAAGTGACAGGGAAAAGGGCTACACCTTC.

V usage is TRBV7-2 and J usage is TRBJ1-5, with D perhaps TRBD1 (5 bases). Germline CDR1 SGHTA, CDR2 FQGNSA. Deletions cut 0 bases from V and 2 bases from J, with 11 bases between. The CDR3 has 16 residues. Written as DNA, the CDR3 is TGTGCCAGCAGCTTAGCGGGGCAGGGAGGCAATCAGCCCCAGCATTTT. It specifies CASSLAGQGGNQPQHF. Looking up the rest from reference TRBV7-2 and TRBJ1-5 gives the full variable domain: GAGVSQSPSNKVTEKGKDVELRCDPISGHTALYWYRQSLGQGLEFLIYFQGNSAPDKSGLPSDRFSAERTGGSVSTLTIQRTQQEDSAVYLCASSLAGQGGNQPQHFGDGTRLSIL.

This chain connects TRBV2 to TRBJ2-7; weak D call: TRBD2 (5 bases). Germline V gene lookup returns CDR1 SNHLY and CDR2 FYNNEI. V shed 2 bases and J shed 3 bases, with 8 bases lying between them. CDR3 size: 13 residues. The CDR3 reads CASSEIRGYEQYF. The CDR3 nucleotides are TGTGCCAGCAGTGAAATACGGGGCTACGAGCAGTACTTC. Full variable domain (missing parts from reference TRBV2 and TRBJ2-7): EPEVTQTPSHQVTQMGQEVILRCVPISNHLYFYWYRQILGQKVEFLVSFYNNEISEKSEIFDDQFSVERPDGSNFTLKIRSTKLEDSAMYFCASSEIRGYEQYFGPGTRLTVT.

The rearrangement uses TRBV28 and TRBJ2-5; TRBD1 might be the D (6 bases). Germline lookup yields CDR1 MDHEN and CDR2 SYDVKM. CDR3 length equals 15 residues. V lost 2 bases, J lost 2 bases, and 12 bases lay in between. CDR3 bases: TGTGCCAGCAGTTTACCCTTCCAGGGGCAAGAGACCCAGTACTTC. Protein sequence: CASSLPFQGQETQYF.

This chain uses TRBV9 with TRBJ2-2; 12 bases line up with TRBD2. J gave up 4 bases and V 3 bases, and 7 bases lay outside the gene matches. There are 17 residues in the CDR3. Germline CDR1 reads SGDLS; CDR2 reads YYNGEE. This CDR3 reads CASSARLAGVSTGELFF. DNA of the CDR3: TGTGCCAGCAGCGCACGACTAGCGGGAGTATCCACCGGGGAGCTGTTTTTT.

CDR3 bases: TGTGCCAGCAGCTCCCTGACAGGGAGGTACGAGCAGTACTTC. Encoded protein: CASSSLTGRYEQYF. J is TRBJ2-7 and V is TRBV11-2; D is perhaps TRBD1 (7 bases). Trimming left V 4 bases short and J 4 bases short, with 14 bases between. Germline V gene data show CDR1 as SGHAT and CDR2 as FQNNGV. The CDR3 runs 14 residues.

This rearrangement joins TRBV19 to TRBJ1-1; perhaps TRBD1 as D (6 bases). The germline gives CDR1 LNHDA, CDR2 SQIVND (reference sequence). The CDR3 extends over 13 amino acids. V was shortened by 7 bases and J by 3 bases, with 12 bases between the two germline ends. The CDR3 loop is CASKRRTDTEAFF. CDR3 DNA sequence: TGTGCCAGTAAGAGGAGGACAGACACTGAAGCTTTCTTT.

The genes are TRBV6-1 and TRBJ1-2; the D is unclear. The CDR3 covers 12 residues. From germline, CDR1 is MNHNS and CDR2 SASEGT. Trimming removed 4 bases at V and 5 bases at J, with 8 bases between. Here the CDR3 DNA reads TGTGCCAGCAGTGGCAGTCTTTATGGCTACACCTTC. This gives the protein CASSGSLYGYTF.

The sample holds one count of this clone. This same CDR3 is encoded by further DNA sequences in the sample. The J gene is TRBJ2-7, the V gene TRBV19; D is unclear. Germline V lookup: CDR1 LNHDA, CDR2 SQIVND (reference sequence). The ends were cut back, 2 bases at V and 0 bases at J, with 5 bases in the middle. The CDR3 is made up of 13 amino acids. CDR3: CASSIRFSYEQYF. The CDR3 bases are TGTGCCAGTAGTATAAGGTTCTCCTACGAGCAGTACTTC.

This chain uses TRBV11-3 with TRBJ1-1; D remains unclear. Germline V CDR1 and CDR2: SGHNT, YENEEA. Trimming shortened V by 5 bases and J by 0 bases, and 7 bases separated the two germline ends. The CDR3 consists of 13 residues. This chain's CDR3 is CASSRNMNTEAFF. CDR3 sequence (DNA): TGTGCCAGCAGCCGGAACATGAACACTGAAGCTTTCTTT.

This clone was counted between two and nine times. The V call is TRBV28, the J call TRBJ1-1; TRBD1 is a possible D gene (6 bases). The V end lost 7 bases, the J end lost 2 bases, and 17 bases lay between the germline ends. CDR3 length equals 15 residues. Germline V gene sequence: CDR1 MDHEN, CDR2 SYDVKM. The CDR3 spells CASTRKQGLNTEAFF. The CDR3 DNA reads TGTGCCAGCACCAGGAAACAGGGATTAAACACTGAAGCTTTCTTT.

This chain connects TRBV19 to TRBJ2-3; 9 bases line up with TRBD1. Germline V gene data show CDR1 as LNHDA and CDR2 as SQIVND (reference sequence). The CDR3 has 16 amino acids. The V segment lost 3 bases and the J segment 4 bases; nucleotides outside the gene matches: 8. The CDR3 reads CASSILQGAQPDTQYF. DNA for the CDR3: TGTGCCAGTAGTATCTTACAGGGGGCGCAGCCAGATACGCAGTATTTT.

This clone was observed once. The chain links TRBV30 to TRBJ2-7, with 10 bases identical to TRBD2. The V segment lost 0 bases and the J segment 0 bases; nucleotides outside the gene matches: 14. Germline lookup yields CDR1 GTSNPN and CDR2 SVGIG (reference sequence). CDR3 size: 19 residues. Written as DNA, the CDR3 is TGTGCCTGGAGTGTATTTACACTAGCGGGAAACCCCCTCTCCTACGAGCAGTACTTC. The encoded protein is CAWSVFTLAGNPLSYEQYF.

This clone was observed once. The DNA for the CDR3 is TGTGCCAGCAGCTTGCTGGGCTCCATATCTGGGGCCAACGTCCTGACTTTC. Translated, it gives CASSLLGSISGANVLTF. The chain joins TRBV7-8 to TRBJ2-6, with D unclear. Trimming took 3 bases from V and 1 from J, leaving 13 bases between them. The CDR3 length is 17 residues. The germline V gene has CDR1 SGHVS and CDR2 FQNEAQ.

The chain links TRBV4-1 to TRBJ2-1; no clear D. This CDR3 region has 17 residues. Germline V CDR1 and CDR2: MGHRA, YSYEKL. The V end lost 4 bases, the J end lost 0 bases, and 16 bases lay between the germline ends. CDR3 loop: CASSLYFRTSSYNEQFF. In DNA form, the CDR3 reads TGCGCCAGCAGCCTCTATTTTCGGACCAGCTCCTACAATGAGCAGTTCTTC.

CDR3 DNA sequence: TGTGCCAGTTCTAGCGGGGAACTGTACCAAGAGACCCAGTACTTC. It specifies CASSSGELYQETQYF. V is TRBV9 and J is TRBJ2-5, with 9 bases that match TRBD2. V dropped 8 bases and J dropped 0; count of bases not matched to a gene: 8. The V gene's germline CDR1 is SGDLS and CDR2 YYNGEE. The CDR3 loop spans 15 amino acids.

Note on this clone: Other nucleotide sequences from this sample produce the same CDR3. CDR3 amino acids: CASSLQSQGPGRGYTF. Here the CDR3 DNA reads TGTGCCAGCAGCTTGCAGAGTCAGGGTCCGGGGCGTGGCTACACCTTC. The chain is built from TRBV5-6 and TRBJ1-2, with D perhaps TRBD1 (5 bases). This CDR3 has 16 residues. V was trimmed by 1 base and J by 7 bases, leaving 20 bases between them. The germline CDR1 and CDR2 sequences are SGHDT and YYEEEE. The full variable domain, in which reference TRBV5-6 and TRBJ1-2 provide the parts outside the CDR3, is DAGVTQSPTHLIKTRGQQVTLRCSPKSGHDTVSWYQQALGQGPQFIFQYYEEEERQRGNFPDRFSGHQFPNYSSELNVNALLLGDSALYLCASSLQSQGPGRGYTFGSGTRLTVV.

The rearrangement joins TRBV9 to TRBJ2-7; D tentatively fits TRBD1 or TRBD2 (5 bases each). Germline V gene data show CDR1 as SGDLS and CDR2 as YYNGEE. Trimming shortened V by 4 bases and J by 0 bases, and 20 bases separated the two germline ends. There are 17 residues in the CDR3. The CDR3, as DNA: TGTGCCAGCAGCCCATCAGCGGACATCCTGAGCTCCTACGAGCAGTACTTC. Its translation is CASSPSADILSSYEQYF. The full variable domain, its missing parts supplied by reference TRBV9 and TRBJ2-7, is DSGVTQTPKHLITATGQRVTLRCSPRSGDLSVYWYQQSLDQGLQFLIQYYNGEERAKGNILERFSAQQFPDLHSELNLSSLELGDSALYFCASSPSADILSSYEQYFGPGTRLTVT.